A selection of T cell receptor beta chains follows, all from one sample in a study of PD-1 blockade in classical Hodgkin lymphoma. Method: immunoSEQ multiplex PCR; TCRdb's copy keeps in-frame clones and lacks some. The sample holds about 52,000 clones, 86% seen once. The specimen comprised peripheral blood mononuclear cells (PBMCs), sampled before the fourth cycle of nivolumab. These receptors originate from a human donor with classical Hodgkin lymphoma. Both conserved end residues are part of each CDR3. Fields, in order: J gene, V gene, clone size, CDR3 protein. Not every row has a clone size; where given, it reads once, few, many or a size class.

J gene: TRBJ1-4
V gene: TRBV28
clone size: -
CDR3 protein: CASSPPRQGPNLGGEKLFF

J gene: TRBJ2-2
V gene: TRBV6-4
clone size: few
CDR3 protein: CASSSGNTGELFF

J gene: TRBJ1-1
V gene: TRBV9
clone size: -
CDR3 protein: CASSIFPSQNTEAFF

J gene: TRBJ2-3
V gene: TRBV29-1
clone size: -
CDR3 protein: CSVKRTRDRVSNTDTQYF

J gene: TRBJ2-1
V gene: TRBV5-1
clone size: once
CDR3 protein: CASSHTGTATNNEQFF

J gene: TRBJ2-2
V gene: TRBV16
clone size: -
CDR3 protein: CASSQWGTGRNTGELFF

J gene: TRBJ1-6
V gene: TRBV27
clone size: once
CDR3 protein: CASSPRQGVTYNSPLHF

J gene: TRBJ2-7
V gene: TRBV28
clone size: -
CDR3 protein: CASSQLGRSYEQYF

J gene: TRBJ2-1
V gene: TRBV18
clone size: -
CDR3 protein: CASSPDRGDEQFF

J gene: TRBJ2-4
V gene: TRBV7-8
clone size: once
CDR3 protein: CASSLGAGKNIQYF

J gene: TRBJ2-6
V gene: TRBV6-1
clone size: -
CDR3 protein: CASSERPQGLRANVLTF

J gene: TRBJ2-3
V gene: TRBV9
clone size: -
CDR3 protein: CASSVMTSGDTQYF

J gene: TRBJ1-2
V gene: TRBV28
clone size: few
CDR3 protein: CASSSGGAGGYTF

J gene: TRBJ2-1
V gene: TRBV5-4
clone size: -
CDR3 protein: CASSLATGARRNEQFF

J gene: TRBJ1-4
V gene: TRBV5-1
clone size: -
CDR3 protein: CASSQQAINEKLFF

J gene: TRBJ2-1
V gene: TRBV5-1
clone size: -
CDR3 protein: CASSPIPSGSVSYNEQFF

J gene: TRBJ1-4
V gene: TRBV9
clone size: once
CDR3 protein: CASSIRALLGKLFF

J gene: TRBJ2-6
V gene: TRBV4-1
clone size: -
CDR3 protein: CASSPPLPGANVLTF

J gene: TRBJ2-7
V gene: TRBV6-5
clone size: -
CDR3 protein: CASSYNRALSYEQYF

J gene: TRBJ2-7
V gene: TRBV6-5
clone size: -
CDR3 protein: CASTIAGTHEQYF

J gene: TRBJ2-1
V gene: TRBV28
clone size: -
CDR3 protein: CASSLLAGVRPNEQFF

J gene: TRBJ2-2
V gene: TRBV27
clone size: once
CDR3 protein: CASSWGSSGNTGELFF

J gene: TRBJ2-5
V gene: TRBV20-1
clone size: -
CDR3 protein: CSVRRGETQYF